This T cell receptor beta chain was retrieved from a study of blood T cell repertoires in COVID-19. Trimming left V 10 bases short and J 4 bases short, with 19 bases between. The CDR3 has 14 residues. Germline V gene sequence: CDR1 MRHNA, CDR2 SNTAGT. Generated by immunoSEQ multiplex PCR, the TCRdb table keeps only in-frame clones and is missing some. Here the sample spans 88,000 or so clones, roughly 87% being singletons. Input material: peripheral blood. This chain uses TRBV6-4 with TRBJ1-2, with TRBD1 as a possible D gene (6 bases). This clonotype originated in an elderly man with acute or convalescent COVID-19. CDR3 sequence (DNA): TGTGCCACCCTCCCTCGACAGGAGATCTATGGCTACACCTTC. Its translation is CATLPRQEIYGYTF.